The entry below describes one T cell receptor (beta chain). Produced via immunoSEQ multiplex PCR; TCRdb's table is partial and in-frame only. The table lists under 200,000 clones, approximately 84% of them singletons, with roughly 5% in the top ten. The data are from a study of blood T cell repertoires in COVID-19. About the research overall: Some COVID-19 samples were acute and others convalescent; all came from the United States, Italy and Spain. The cDNA or gDNA used as material had been derived from T cells, B-cell-depleted T cells, or PBMCs.

V lost 10 bases and J 2 bases, leaving 17 bases between the germline ends. CDR3 length equals 14 residues. Germline loops: CDR1 SNHLY, CDR2 FYNNEI. The genes are TRBV2 and TRBJ1-2, with D tentatively TRBD1 (6 bases). This sequence was found in a woman of 80 years or more with acute or convalescent COVID-19. Source material: peripheral blood. The CDR3 DNA reads TGTGCCAATTACCGGGGTGGGGGCAACTATGGCTACACCTTC. Translation gives CANYRGGGNYGYTF.